The rows below give T cell receptor beta chains drawn from one sample of a study of blood T cell repertoires in COVID-19. The method was immunoSEQ multiplex PCR; TCRdb's version includes in-frame clones alone and lacks a portion of them. The table shows a few hundred thousand clones, with around 85% occurring only once. Sequenced input: PBMCs or T cells enriched from blood (not recorded which). Receptors were obtained from a woman in her forties or fifties who had recovered from COVID-19. Each CDR3 is given with its conserved first and last residue. The D gene is left open where the match is weak. Clone size is shown for a subset of rows, as once, few, many or a class of expanded clone.

>NA|TRBJ2-2|TRBV5-4|NA
TGTGCCAGCAGCTTGGTCCGAGGTTCCGGGGAGCTGTTTTTT
CASSLVRGSGELFF
>NA|TRBJ2-3|TRBV5-7|NA
TGTGCCAGCAGTCCGGGACTCCACACAGATACGCAGTATTTT
CASSPGLHTDTQYF
>NA|TRBJ2-7|TRBV28|NA
TGTGCCAGCTCCGTTCTAGGAATCTCCTACGAGCAGTACTTC
CASSVLGISYEQYF
>NA|TRBJ2-3|TRBV19|NA
TGTGCCAGTAGTCTGTTAATTCTTAGCACAGATACGCAGTATTTT
CASSLLILSTDTQYF
>NA|TRBJ2-1|TRBV3-1/TRBV3-2|TRBD1
TGTGCCAGCAGCCCAGACGGACAGGGTGAGTTCTTC
CASSPDGQGEFF
>NA|TRBJ2-3|TRBV14|TRBD2
TGTGCCAGCAGCCAAGGGGGTAGCGGGAGAGGCGGTACGCAGTATTTT
CASSQGGSGRGGTQYF
>NA|TRBJ2-7|TRBV4-1|TRBD1
TGCGCCAGCAGCCAAGGACAGGGAGTTTCCTACGAGCAGTACTTC
CASSQGQGVSYEQYF
>NA|TRBJ2-5|TRBV5-1|NA
TGCGCCAGCCTACAGGAAGAGACCCAGTACTTC
CASLQEETQYF
>few|TRBJ1-5|TRBV5-8|TRBD1
TGTGCCAGCAGCAGACAGGGCCCCCAGCATTTT
CASSRQGPQHF
>NA|TRBJ1-4|TRBV21-1|NA
TGTGCCAGCAGCAAAGCCTCCAGGATTAATGAAAAACTGTTTTTT
CASSKASRINEKLFF
>NA|TRBJ1-4|TRBV28|TRBD1
TGTGCCAGCAACCTTCAGGGGGCGCCTAATGAAAAACTGTTTTTT
CASNLQGAPNEKLFF
>NA|TRBJ2-1|TRBV4-1|TRBD2
TGCGCCAGCAGCCAGCCGACTAGCGGGAGGTACAATGAGCAGTTCTTC
CASSQPTSGRYNEQFF
>NA|TRBJ1-1|TRBV25-1|NA
TGTGCCAGCAGCCGACAGTTTGAAGCTTTCTTT
CASSRQFEAFF
>NA|TRBJ2-2|TRBV5-1|TRBD2
TGCGCCAGCAGCCCCCTAGCGGAACTTACCGGGGAGCTGTTTTTT
CASSPLAELTGELFF
>NA|TRBJ2-1|TRBV6-6|TRBD2
TGTGCCAGCAGTCAAACCCTAGCTATTCTGATTGTGGGGACTATTGAGCAGTTCTTC
CASSQTLAILIVGTIEQFF
>NA|TRBJ2-1|TRBV9|NA
TGTGCCAGCAGCGTAGATATTGGGAGCTCCTACAATGAGCAGTTCTTC
CASSVDIGSSYNEQFF
>NA|TRBJ2-7|TRBV19|TRBD1
TGTGCCAGTAGTATCTCAAGACAGGGAAGTCTCGAGCAGTACTTC
CASSISRQGSLEQYF
>few|TRBJ2-1|TRBV28|TRBD2
TGTGCCAGCAGAATTGGGACTAGCGTGATTTCTGAGCAGTTCTTC
CASRIGTSVISEQFF
>NA|TRBJ1-5|TRBV6-1|TRBD1
TGTGCCAGCAGTGAAGCGCAGGGGGCAGGTCAGCCCCAGCATTTT
CASSEAQGAGQPQHF
>once|TRBJ2-1|TRBV28|TRBD2
TGTGCCAGCAGCCTAGGACTAGCCCCCCAGAGTATCTTC
CASSLGLAPQSIF
>NA|TRBJ1-5|TRBV5-1|NA
TGCGCCAGCAGCTTGACAGGGCTAGGCTCCCAGCATTTT
CASSLTGLGSQHF
>NA|TRBJ2-1|TRBV19|NA
TGTGCCAGTACCAGTCATGTCCCCTACAATGAGCAGTTCTTC
CASTSHVPYNEQFF
>NA|TRBJ2-5|TRBV3-1/TRBV3-2|NA
TGTGCCAGCAGCGGGACTTCCCAGGCCCAGTACTTC
CASSGTSQAQYF
>NA|TRBJ1-3|TRBV5-1|NA
TGCGCCAGCAGCGCGGGTGAGCGAAACACCATATATTTT
CASSAGERNTIYF
>NA|TRBJ1-1|TRBV9|NA
TGTGCCAGCAGCGTGTGGACAAGCACTGAAGCTTTCTTT
CASSVWTSTEAFF
>NA|TRBJ2-7|TRBV10-1|NA
TGCGCCAGTAGCCGGCAGAGCTCCTACGAGCAGTACTTC
CASSRQSSYEQYF
>NA|TRBJ2-7|TRBV20-1|NA
TGCAGTGTCCCGCACGGTGGTGAGCAGTACTTC
CSVPHGGEQYF
>NA|TRBJ1-1|TRBV10-3|NA
TGTGCCATCAGTGAGTCCCACTCTCCAGGTCGGAACACTGAAGCTTTCTTT
CAISESHSPGRNTEAFF
>NA|TRBJ2-7|TRBV5-4|TRBD1
TGTGCCAGCAGCAAGACAGGGAGCTCCTACGAGCAGTACTTC
CASSKTGSSYEQYF
>NA|TRBJ2-5|TRBV6-1|NA
TGTGCCAGCAGTGCTCGGTCAGGGGCGCGTGGAGAGACCCAGTACTTC
CASSARSGARGETQYF
>NA|TRBJ2-7|TRBV29-1|TRBD1
TGCAGCGTTGAATTAAGGGACAGGGACTACGAGCAGTACTTC
CSVELRDRDYEQYF
>NA|TRBJ2-1|TRBV18|TRBD1
TGTGCCAGCTCACCAAGGACAGGGATTTATGAGCAGTTCTTC
CASSPRTGIYEQFF
>NA|TRBJ2-1|TRBV20-1|NA
TGCAGTGCTAGTGATGGGGACTCCCTAGTGTTCTTC
CSASDGDSLVFF
>NA|TRBJ2-7|TRBV3-1/TRBV3-2|TRBD1
TGTGCCAGCAGCCAAGATTTTGTTCCCGGACAGGGTGACTCCTACGAGCAGTACTTC
CASSQDFVPGQGDSYEQYF
>NA|TRBJ2-1|TRBV18|TRBD2
TGTGCCAGCTCACCAGGACTAGCGGGAGTCAATGAGCAGTTCTTC
CASSPGLAGVNEQFF
>NA|TRBJ2-1|TRBV27|TRBD2
TGTGCCAGCAGTTTAGGCCTGGGACTAGCGGGAGAGGTTGAGCAGTTCTTC
CASSLGLGLAGEVEQFF
>NA|TRBJ2-1|TRBV7-9|TRBD2
TGTGCCAGCAGCTTAGCAAACCCTAGCGGGACTTATGAGCAGTTCTTC
CASSLANPSGTYEQFF
>once|TRBJ1-5|TRBV10-3|NA
TGTGCCATCAGTGAACAGGGCGCTCCCCAGCATTTT
CAISEQGAPQHF
>once|TRBJ1-5|TRBV7-9|NA
TGTGCCAGCAGCTTCGGAGGGTTGGATCAGCCCCAGCATTTT
CASSFGGLDQPQHF
>NA|TRBJ1-2|TRBV5-1|TRBD1
TGCGCCAGCAGCTTGACAACAGGGGCTAACTATGGCTACACCTTC
CASSLTTGANYGYTF
>NA|TRBJ1-6|TRBV5-1|TRBD1
TGCGCCAGCAGCTTCGCAGGGGGGCCAGAATCACCCCTCCACTTT
CASSFAGGPESPLHF
>NA|TRBJ2-4|TRBV7-3|TRBD1
TGTGCCAGCAGCCCGACGGGACAGTCAAACATTCAGTACTTC
CASSPTGQSNIQYF
>NA|TRBJ1-1|TRBV18|NA
TGTGCCAGCTCAACCGGGGGAATGAACACTGAAGCTTTCTTT
CASSTGGMNTEAFF
>NA|TRBJ1-6|TRBV11-2|NA
TGTGCCAGCAGCTTAGAGGAGGGCTACTCCTATAATTCACCCCTCCACTTT
CASSLEEGYSYNSPLHF
>once|TRBJ1-3|TRBV5-1|NA
TGCGCCAGCAGCTTGGGACAGACTCGCGGAAACACCATATATTTT
CASSLGQTRGNTIYF
>few|TRBJ2-1|TRBV19|NA
TGTGCCAGTAGTATGAATCAGGGTGGGGTCAATGAGCAGTTCTTC
CASSMNQGGVNEQFF
>NA|TRBJ1-1|TRBV5-6|NA
TGTGCCAGCAGCTTTCAGATTGAAGCTTTCTTT
CASSFQIEAFF
>NA|TRBJ2-1|TRBV7-8|TRBD1
TGTGCCAGCAGCTCCCCGGGACAGGGCCATTTTCAGTCCTACAATGAGCAGTTCTTC
CASSSPGQGHFQSYNEQFF
>NA|TRBJ1-4|TRBV7-9|TRBD1
TGTGCCAGCAGCCAGGGACAGATACTCGAAAAACTGTTTTTT
CASSQGQILEKLFF
>NA|TRBJ1-5|TRBV23-1|NA
TGCGCCAGCAGTCTACAGGGTACCAATCAGCCCCAGCATTTT
CASSLQGTNQPQHF
>few|TRBJ1-6|TRBV9|NA
TGTGCCAGCAGCGCTTACAGGGAACCCTCACCCCTCCACTTT
CASSAYREPSPLHF
>NA|TRBJ2-1|TRBV5-5|TRBD2
TGTGCCAGCAGTTCTGGCGGGAGGGGCAGTGAGCAGTTCTTC
CASSSGGRGSEQFF
>NA|TRBJ2-3|TRBV29-1|TRBD2
TGCAGCGGTAGGACTAGCGGGAGTACAGATACGCAGTATTTT
CSGRTSGSTDTQYF